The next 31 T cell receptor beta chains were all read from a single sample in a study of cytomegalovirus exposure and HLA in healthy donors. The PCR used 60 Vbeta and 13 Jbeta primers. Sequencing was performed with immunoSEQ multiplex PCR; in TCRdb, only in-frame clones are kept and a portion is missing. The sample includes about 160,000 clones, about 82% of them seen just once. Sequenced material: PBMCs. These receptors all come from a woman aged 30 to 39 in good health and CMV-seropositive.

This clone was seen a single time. The CDR3 DNA reads TGCGCCAGCAGCTTTATGCAGGGGTTAACCTCCTACGAGCAGTACTTC. It is translated as CASSFMQGLTSYEQYF. The chain carries TRBV5-1 and TRBJ2-7; D might be TRBD1 (6 bases). Germline V CDR1 and CDR2: SGHRS, YFSETQ. V lost 2 bases to trimming and J lost 0 bases, with 15 bases between them. The CDR3 totals 16 residues.

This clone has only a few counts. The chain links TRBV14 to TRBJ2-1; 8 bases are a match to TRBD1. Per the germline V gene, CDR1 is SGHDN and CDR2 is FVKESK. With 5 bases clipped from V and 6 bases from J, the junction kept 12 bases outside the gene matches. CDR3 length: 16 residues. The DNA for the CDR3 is TGTGCCAGCAGCAACCGACTATCCGGGACAGGCAATGAGCAGTTCTTC. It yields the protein CASSNRLSGTGNEQFF. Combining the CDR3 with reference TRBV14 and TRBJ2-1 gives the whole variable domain EAGVTQFPSHSVIEKGQTVTLRCDPISGHDNLYWYRRVMGKEIKFLLHFVKESKQDESGMPNNRFLAERTGGTYSTLKVQPAELEDSGVYFCASSNRLSGTGNEQFFGPGTRLTVL.

The CDR3 loop is CASSLASLAGEREETQYF. For the CDR3, the DNA is TGTGCCAGCAGCTTAGCTTCTTTAGCGGGGGAACGAGAAGAGACCCAGTACTTC. The V gene is TRBV7-8, the J gene TRBJ2-5; 9 nucleotides line up with TRBD2. This CDR3 region has 18 residues. From germline, CDR1 is SGHVS and CDR2 FQNEAQ. Trimming removed 0 bases from V and 3 bases from J; junction bases left unmatched: 11.

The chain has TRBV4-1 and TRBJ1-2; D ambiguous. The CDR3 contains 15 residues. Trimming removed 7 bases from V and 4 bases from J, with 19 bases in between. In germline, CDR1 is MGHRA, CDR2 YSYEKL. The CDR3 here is CASTHGVEDPYGYTF. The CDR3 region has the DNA TGCGCCAGCACCCACGGTGTGGAGGACCCCTATGGCTACACCTTC.

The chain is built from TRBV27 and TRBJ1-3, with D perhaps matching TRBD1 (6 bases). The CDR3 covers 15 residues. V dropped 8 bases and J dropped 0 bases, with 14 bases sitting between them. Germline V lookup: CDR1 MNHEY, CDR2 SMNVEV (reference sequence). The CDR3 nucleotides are TGTGCCAGCGGGTTGACAGGAAGCTCTGGAAACACCATATATTTT. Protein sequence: CASGLTGSSGNTIYF.

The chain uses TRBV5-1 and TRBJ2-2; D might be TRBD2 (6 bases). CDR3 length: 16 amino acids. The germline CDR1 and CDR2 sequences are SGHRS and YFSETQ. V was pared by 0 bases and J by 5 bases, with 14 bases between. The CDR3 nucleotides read TGCGCCAGCAGCTTGGTGGGGGACGGGGGAACCGGGGAGCTGTTTTTT. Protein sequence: CASSLVGDGGTGELFF.

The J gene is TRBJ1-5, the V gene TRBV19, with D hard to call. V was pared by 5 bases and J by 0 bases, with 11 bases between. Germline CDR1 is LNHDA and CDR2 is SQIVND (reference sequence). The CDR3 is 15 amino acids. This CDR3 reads CASSPVEYSNQPQHF. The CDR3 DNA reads TGTGCCAGTAGTCCGGTGGAGTATAGCAATCAGCCCCAGCATTTT.

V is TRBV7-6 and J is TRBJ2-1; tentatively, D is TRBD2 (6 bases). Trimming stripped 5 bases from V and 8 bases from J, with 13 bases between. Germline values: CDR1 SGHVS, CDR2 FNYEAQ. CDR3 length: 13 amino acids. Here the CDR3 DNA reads TGTGCCAGCAGCAAGAGACTAGATGATGAGCAGTTCTTC. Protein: CASSKRLDDEQFF. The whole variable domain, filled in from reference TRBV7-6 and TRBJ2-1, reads GAGVSQSPRYKVTKRGQDVALRCDPISGHVSLYWYRQALGQGPEFLTYFNYEAQQDKSGLPNDRFSAERPEGSISTLTIQRTEQRDSAMYRCASSKRLDDEQFFGPGTRLTVL.

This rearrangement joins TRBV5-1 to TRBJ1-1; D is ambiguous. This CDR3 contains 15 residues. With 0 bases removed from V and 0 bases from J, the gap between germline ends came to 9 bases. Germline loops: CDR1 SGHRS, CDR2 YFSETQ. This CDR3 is CASSLERAMNTEAFF. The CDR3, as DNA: TGCGCCAGCAGCTTGGAACGCGCTATGAACACTGAAGCTTTCTTT.

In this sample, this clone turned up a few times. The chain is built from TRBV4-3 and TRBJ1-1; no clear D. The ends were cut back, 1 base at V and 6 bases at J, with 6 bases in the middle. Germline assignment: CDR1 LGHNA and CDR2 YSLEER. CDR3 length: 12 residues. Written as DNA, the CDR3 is TGCGCCAGCAGCCAAGGGCCAGCTGAAGCTTTCTTT. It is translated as CASSQGPAEAFF.

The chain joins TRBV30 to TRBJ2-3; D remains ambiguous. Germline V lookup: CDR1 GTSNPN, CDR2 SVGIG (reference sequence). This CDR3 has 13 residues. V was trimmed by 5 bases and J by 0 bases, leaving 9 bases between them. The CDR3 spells CAWVVTSTDTQYF. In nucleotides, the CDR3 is TGTGCCTGGGTCGTGACTAGCACAGATACGCAGTATTTT.

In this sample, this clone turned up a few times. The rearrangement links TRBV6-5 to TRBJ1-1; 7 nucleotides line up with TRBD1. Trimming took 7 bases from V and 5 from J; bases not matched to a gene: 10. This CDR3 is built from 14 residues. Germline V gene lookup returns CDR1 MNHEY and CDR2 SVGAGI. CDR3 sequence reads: CASNIDRVGTEAFF. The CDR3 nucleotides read TGTGCCAGCAACATCGACAGGGTTGGTACTGAAGCTTTCTTT.

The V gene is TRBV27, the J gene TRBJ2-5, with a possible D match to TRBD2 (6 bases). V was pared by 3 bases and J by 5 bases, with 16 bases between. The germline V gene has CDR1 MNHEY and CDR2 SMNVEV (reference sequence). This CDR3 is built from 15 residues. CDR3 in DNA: TGTGCCAGCAGTTTCTATCCGGGAGACGTGGAGACCCAGTACTTC. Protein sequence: CASSFYPGDVETQYF.

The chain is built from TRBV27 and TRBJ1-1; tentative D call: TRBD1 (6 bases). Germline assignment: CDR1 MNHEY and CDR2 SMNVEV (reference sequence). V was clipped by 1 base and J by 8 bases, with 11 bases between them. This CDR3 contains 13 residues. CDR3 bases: TGTGCCAGCAGTTTATTGCAGGGGAGAGAAGCTTTCTTT. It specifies CASSLLQGREAFF.

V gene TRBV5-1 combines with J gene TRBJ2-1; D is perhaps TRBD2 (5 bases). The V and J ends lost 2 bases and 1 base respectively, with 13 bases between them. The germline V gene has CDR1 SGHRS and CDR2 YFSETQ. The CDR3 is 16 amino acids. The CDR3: CASSLGIRGSYNEQFF. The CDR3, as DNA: TGCGCCAGCAGCTTAGGAATCCGGGGATCCTACAATGAGCAGTTCTTC.

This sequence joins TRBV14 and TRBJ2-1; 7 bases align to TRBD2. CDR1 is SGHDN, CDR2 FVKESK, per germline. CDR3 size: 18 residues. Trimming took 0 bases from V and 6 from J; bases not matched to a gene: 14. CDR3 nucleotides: TGTGCCAGCAGCCAAGATCTTGGTTGGGGGGGGGAGAGCAATGAGCAGTTCTTC. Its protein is CASSQDLGWGGESNEQFF.

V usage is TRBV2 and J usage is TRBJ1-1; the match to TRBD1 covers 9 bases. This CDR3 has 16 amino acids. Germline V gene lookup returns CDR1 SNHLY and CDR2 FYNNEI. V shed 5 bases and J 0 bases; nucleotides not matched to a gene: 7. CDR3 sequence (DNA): TGTGCCAGCAGTCTTTACGGACAGGGGTTGAACACTGAAGCTTTCTTT. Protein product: CASSLYGQGLNTEAFF.

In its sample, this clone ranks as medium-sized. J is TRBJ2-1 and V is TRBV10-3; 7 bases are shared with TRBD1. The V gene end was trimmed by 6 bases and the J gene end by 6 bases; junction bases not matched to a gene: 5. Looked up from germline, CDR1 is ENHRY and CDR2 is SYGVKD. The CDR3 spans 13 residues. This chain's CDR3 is CAIRGGRVNEQFF. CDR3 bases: TGTGCCATCAGAGGGGGCAGGGTCAATGAGCAGTTCTTC.

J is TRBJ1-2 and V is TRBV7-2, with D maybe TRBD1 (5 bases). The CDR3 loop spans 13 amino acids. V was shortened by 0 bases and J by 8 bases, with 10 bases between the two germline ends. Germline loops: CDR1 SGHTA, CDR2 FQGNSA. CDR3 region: CASSLAMNRGYTF. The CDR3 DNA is TGTGCCAGCAGCTTAGCGATGAACAGGGGCTACACCTTC.

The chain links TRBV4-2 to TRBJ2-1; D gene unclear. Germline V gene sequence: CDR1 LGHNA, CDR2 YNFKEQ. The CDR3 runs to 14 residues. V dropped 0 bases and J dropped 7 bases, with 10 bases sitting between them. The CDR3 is CASSQDGRLNEQFF. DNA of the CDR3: TGTGCCAGCAGCCAAGATGGCCGACTTAATGAGCAGTTCTTC.

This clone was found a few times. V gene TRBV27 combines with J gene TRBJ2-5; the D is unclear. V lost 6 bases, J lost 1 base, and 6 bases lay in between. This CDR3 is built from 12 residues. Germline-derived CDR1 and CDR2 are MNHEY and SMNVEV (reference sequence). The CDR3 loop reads CASSPSQETQYF. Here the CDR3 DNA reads TGTGCCAGCAGCCCCTCCCAAGAGACCCAGTACTTC.

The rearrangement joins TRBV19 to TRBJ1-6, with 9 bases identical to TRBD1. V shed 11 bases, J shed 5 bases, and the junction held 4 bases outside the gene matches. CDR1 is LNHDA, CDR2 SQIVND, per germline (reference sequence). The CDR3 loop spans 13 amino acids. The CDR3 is CAGGTGNNSPLHF. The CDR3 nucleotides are TGTGCCGGTGGGACAGGGAATAATTCACCCCTCCACTTT.

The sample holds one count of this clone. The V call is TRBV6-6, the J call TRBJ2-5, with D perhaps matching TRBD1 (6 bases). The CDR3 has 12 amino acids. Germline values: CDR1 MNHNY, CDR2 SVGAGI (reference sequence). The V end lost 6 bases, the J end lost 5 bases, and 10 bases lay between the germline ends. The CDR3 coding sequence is TGTGCCAGCAGGTGGGACAAGGAGACCCAGTACTTC. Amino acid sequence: CASRWDKETQYF.

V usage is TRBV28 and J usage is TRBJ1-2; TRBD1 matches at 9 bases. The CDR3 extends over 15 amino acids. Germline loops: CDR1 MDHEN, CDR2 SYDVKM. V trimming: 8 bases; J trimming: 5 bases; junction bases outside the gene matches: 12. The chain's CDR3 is CASLGQGLHQYGYTF. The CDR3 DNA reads TGTGCCAGCCTGGGACAGGGACTTCACCAATATGGCTACACCTTC.

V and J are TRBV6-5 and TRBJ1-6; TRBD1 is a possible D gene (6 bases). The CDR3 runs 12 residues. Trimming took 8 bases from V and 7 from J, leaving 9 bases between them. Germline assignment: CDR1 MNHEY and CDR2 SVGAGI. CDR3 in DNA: TGTGCCAGCCGGGACATAAATTCACCCCTCCACTTT. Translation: CASRDINSPLHF.

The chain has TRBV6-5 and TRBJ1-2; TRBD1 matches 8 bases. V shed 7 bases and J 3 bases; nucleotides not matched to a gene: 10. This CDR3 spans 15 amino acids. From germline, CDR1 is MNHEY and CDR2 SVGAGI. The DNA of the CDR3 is TGTGCCAGCACATATGGGGCGACAGGGGACTATGGCTACACCTTC. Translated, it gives CASTYGATGDYGYTF.

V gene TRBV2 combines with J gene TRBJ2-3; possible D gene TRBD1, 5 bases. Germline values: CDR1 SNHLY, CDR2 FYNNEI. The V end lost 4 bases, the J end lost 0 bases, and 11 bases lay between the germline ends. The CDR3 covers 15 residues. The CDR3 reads CASSGGGMSTDTQYF. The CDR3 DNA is TGTGCCAGCAGTGGGGGCGGAATGAGCACAGATACGCAGTATTTT.

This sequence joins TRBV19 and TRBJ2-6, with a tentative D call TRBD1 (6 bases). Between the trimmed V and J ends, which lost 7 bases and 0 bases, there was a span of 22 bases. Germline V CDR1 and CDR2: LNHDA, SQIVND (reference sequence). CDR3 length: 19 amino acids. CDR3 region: CASNSGLRGSHSGANVLTF. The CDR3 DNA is TGTGCCAGTAACAGTGGTCTAAGGGGGTCGCACTCTGGGGCCAACGTCCTGACTTTC.

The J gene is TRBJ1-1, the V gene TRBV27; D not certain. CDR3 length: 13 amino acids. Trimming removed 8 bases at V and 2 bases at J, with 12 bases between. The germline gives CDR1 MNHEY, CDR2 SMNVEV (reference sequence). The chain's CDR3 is CASAILHNTEAFF. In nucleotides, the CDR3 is TGTGCCAGCGCCATCTTACATAACACTGAAGCTTTCTTT.

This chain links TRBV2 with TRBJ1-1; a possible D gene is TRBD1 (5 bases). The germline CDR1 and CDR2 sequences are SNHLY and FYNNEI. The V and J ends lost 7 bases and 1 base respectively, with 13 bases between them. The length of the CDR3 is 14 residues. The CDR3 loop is CASKSTAQNTEAFF. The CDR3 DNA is TGTGCCAGCAAGTCGACAGCTCAGAACACTGAAGCTTTCTTT. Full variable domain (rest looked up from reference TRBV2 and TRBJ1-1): EPEVTQTPSHQVTQMGQEVILRCVPISNHLYFYWYRQILGQKVEFLVSFYNNEISEKSEIFDDQFSVERPDGSNFTLKIRSTKLEDSAMYFCASKSTAQNTEAFFGQGTRLTVV.

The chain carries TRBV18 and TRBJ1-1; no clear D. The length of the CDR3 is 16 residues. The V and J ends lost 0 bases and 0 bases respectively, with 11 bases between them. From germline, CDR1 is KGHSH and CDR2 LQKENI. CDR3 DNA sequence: TGTGCCAGCTCACCACCGCGGGATATATTGAACACTGAAGCTTTCTTT. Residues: CASSPPRDILNTEAFF.